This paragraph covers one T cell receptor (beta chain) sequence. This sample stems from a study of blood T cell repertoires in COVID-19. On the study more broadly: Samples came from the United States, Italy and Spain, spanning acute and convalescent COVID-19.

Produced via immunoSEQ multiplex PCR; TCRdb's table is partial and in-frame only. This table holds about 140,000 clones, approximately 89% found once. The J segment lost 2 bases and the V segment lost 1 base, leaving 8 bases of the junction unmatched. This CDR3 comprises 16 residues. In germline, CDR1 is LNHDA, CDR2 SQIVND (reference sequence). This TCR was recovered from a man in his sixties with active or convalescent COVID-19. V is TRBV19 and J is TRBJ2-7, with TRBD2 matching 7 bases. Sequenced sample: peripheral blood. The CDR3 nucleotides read TGTGCCAGTAGTATAGCCTCAAGCGGGGCCGCCTACGAGCAGTACTTC. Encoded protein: CASSIASSGAAYEQYF.